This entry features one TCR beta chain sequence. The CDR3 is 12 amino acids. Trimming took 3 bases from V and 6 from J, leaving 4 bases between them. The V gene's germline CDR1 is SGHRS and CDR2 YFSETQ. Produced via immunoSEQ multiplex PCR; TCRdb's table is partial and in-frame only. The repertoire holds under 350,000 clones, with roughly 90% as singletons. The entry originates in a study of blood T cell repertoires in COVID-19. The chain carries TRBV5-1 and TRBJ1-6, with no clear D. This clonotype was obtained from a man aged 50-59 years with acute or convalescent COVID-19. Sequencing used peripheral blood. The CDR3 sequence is CASSSGNSPLHF. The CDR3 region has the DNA TGCGCCAGCAGCTCCGGTAATTCACCCCTCCACTTT.